The sequence of this T cell receptor beta chain was determined in a study of human T cells and chemical hapten exposure. Germline assignment: CDR1 SGDLS and CDR2 YYNGEE. CDR3 length: 14 amino acids. Between the trimmed V and J ends, which lost 6 bases and 2 bases, there was a span of 14 bases. On this clonotype itself: Antigen: not known.

General study points: The donor cohort had alopecia, so its immune response may not match that of healthy people.

TCRdb redid the calling of the RACE reads with MiXCR, one entry per CDR3 protein. The sample shows 300,000 to 350,000 distinct CDR3 sequences, about 7% of them seen only once. Time point: patch test 1, 2 weeks after DPC sensitization. As to treatment: therapeutic diphenylcyclopropenone sensitization with weekly scalp DPC. The TCR sequence derives from a woman aged 18-29 years with alopecia areata. Some clones in this sample may be carry-over from other donors' samples. The sample in question was whole blood, obtained in connection with sensitization to the hapten diphenylcyclopropenone (DPC). V is TRBV9 and J is TRBJ1-1, with unresolved D. For the CDR3, the DNA is TGTGCCAGCACTAAGACGGCGTATAACACTGAAGCTTTCTTT. Protein product: CASTKTAYNTEAFF.